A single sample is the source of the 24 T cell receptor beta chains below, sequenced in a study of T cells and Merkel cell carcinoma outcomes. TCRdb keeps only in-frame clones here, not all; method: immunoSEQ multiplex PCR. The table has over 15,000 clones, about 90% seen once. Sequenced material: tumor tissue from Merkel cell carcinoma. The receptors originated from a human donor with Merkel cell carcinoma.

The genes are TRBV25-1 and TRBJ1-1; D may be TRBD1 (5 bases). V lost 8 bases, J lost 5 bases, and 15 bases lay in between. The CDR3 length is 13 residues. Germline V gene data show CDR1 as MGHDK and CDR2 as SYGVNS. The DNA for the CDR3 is TGTGCCAGCTATGCCGGGGGGGAGACTGAAGCTTTCTTT. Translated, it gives CASYAGGETEAFF.

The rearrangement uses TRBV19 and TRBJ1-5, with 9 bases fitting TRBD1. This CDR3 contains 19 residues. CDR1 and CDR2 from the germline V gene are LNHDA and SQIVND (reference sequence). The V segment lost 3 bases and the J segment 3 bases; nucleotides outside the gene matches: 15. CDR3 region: CASSIRRDRALTDNQPQHF. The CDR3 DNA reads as TGTGCCAGTAGTATCCGCCGGGACAGGGCTTTGACCGACAATCAGCCCCAGCATTTT.

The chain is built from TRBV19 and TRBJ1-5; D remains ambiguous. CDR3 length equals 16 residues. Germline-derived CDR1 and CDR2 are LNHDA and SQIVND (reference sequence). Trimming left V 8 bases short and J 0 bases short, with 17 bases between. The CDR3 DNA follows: TGTGCCAGTTCCGAACGGCCGGCCTATAGCAATCAGCCCCAGCATTTT. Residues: CASSERPAYSNQPQHF.

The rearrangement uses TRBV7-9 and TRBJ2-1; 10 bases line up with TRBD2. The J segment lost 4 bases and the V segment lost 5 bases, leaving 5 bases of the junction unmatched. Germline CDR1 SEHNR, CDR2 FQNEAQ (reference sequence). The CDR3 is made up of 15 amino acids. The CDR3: CASSPAGGPYNEQFF. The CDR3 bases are TGTGCCAGCAGCCCAGCGGGAGGGCCGTACAATGAGCAGTTCTTC. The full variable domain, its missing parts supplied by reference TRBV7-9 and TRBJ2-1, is DTGVSQNPRHKITKRGQNVTFRCDPISEHNRLYWYRQTLGQGPEFLTYFQNEAQLEKSRLLSDRFSAERPKGSFSTLEIQRTEQGDSAMYLCASSPAGGPYNEQFFGPGTRLTVL.

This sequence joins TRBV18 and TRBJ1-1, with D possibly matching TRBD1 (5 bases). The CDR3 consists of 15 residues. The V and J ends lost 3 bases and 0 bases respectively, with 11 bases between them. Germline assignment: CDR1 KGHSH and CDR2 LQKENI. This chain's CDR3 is CASSPRGELNTEAFF. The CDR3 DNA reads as TGTGCCAGCTCACCTAGAGGGGAATTGAACACTGAAGCTTTCTTT.

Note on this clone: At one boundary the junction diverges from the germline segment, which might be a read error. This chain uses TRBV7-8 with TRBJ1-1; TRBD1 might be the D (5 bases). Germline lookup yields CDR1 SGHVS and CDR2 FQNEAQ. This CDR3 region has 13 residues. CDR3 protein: CVSSVTQDTEAFF. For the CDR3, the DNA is TGTGTCAGCAGCGTGACACAGGACACTGAAGCTTTCTTT.

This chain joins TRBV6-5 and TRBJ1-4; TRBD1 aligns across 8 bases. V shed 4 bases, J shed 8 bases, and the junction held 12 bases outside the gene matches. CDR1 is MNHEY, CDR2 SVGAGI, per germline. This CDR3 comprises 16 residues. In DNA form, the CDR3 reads TGTGCCAGCAGTTGGGATTCGGACAGGGCATCGGAAAAACTGTTTTTT. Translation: CASSWDSDRASEKLFF.

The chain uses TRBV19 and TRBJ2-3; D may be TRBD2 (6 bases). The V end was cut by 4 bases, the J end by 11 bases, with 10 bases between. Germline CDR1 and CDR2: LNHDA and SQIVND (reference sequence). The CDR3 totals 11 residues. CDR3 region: CASSTRLEQYF. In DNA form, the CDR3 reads TGTGCCAGTAGTACTAGACTAGAGCAGTATTTT.

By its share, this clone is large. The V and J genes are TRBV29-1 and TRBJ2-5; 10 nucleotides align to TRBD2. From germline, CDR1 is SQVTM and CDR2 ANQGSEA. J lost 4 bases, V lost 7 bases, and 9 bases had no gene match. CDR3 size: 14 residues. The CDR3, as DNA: TGCAGCGCCCTACAGGCTAGCGGGGGAGAGACCCAGTACTTC. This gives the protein CSALQASGGETQYF.

The CDR3 is CSVGDSIEQFF. DNA for the CDR3: TGCAGCGTTGGAGATAGCATTGAGCAGTTCTTC. V is TRBV29-1 and J is TRBJ2-1; D gene uncertain. The germline V gene encodes CDR1 SQVTM and CDR2 ANQGSEA. Trimming shortened V by 4 bases and J by 9 bases, and 10 bases separated the two germline ends. The CDR3 contains 11 residues.

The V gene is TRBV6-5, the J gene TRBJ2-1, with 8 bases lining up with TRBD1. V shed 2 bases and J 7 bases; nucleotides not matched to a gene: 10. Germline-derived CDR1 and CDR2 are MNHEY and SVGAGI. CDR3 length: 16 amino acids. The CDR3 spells CASSYPRQGKVNEQFF. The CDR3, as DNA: TGTGCCAGCAGTTACCCCAGACAGGGGAAGGTGAATGAGCAGTTCTTC.

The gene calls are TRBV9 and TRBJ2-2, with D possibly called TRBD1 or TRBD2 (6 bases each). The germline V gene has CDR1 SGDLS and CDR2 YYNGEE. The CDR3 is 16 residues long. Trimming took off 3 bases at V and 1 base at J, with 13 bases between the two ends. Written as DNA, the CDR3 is TGTGCCAGCAGCGGCGGGACATGGCTGAACACCGGGGAGCTGTTTTTT. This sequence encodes CASSGGTWLNTGELFF.

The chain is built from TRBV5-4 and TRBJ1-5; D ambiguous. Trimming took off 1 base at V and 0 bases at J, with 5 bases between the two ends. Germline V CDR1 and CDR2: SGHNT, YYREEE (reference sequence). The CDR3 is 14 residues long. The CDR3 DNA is TGTGCCAGCAGCTTGAAATATAGCAATCAGCCCCAGCATTTT. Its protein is CASSLKYSNQPQHF.

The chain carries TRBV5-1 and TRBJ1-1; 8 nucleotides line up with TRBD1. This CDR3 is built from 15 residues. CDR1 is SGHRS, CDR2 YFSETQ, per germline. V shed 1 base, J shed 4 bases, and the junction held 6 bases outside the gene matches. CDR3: CASSLRGTGITEAFF. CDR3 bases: TGCGCCAGCAGCTTGCGAGGGACAGGTATCACTGAAGCTTTCTTT.

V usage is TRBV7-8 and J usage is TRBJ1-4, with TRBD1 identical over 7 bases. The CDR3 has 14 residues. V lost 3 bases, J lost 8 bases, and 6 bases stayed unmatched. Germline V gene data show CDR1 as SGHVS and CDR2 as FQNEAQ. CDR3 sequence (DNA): TGTGCCAGCAGCTTGGACAGGTTGGGGGAAAAACTGTTTTTT. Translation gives CASSLDRLGEKLFF.

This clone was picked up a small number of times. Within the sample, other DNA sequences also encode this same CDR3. CDR3 residues: CASSLGETVANYGYTF. The DNA of the CDR3 is TGTGCCAGCAGCTTAGGGGAGACAGTAGCTAACTATGGCTACACCTTC. The chain links TRBV13 to TRBJ1-2, with D possibly TRBD1 on 5 matching bases. CDR1 is PRHDT, CDR2 FYEKMQ, per germline (reference sequence). Trimming left V 0 bases short and J 0 bases short, with 11 bases between. The CDR3 extends over 16 amino acids.

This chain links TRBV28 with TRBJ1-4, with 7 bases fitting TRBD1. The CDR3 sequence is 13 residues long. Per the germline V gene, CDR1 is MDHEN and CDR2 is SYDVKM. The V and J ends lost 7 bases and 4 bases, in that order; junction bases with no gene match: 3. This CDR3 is CASKGQINEKLFF. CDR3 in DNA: TGTGCCAGCAAGGGACAGATTAATGAAAAACTGTTTTTT.

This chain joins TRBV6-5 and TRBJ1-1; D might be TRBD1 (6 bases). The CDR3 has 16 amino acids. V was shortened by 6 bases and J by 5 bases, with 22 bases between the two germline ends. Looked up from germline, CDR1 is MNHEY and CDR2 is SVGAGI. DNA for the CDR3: TGTGCCAGCAGCTACGCCGGGACAAGAGGATTTACTGAAGCTTTCTTT. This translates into CASSYAGTRGFTEAFF.

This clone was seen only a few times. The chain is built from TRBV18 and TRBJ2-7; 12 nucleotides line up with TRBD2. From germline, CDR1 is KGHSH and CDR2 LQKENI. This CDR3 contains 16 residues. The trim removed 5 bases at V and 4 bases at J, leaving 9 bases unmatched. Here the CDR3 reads CASSSLTSGRGYEQYF. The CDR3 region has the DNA TGTGCCAGCTCATCGTTGACTAGCGGGAGAGGGTACGAGCAGTACTTC.

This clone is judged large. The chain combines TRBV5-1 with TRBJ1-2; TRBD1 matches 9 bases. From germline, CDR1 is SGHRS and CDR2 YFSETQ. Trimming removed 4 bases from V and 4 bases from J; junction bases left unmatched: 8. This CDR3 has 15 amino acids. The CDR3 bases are TGCGCCAGCAGCACCCAACAGGGGGCAGGCTATGGCTACACCTTC. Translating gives CASSTQQGAGYGYTF.

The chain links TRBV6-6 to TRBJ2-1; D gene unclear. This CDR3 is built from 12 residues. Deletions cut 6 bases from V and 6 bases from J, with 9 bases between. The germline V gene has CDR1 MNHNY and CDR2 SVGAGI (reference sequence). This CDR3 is CASSPPGNEQFF. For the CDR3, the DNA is TGTGCCAGCAGCCCCCCTGGCAATGAGCAGTTCTTC.

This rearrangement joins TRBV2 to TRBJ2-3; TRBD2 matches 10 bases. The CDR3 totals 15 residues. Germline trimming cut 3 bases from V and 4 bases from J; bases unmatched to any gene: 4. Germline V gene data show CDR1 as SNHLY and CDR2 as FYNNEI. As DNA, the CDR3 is TGTGCCAGCAGTGATACTCTAGCGGGGGCAGATACGCAGTATTTT. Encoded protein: CASSDTLAGADTQYF.

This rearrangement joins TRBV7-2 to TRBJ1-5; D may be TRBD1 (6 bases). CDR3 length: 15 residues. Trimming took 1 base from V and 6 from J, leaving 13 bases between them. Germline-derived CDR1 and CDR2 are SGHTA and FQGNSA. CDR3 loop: CASSLGQGNGQPQHF. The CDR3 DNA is TGTGCCAGCAGCTTAGGTCAGGGGAATGGTCAGCCCCAGCATTTT.

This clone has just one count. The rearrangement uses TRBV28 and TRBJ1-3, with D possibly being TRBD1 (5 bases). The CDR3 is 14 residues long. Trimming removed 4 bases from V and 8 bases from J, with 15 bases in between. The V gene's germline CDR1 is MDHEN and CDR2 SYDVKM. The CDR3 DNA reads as TGTGCCAGCAGTTCCACAGGATTCCGGGACACCATATATTTT. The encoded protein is CASSSTGFRDTIYF.